These 8 T cell receptor beta chains were all obtained from the same sample, sequenced in a study of blood T cell repertoires in COVID-19. Profiled with immunoSEQ multiplex PCR; TCRdb holds only in-frame clones, not every one. The data show approximately 100,000 clones, just under 85% seen once. The sequencing sample was made of peripheral blood. Receptor source: a woman over 75 with active or convalescent COVID-19.

J is TRBJ1-2 and V is TRBV5-5; 9 positions match TRBD1. This CDR3 spans 14 amino acids. The germline CDR1 and CDR2 sequences are SGHKS and YYEKEE (reference sequence). Unmatched junction bases numbered 7, after V lost 5 bases and J lost 5 bases. CDR3 residues: CASRQSTGGYGYTF. In nucleotides, the CDR3 is TGTGCCAGCAGACAATCGACAGGGGGTTATGGCTACACCTTC.

This chain connects TRBV5-6 to TRBJ2-1, with 8 bases matching TRBD1. CDR3 length equals 15 residues. V was pared by 2 bases and J by 3 bases, with 4 bases of the junction left unmatched. CDR1 and CDR2 from the germline V gene are SGHDT and YYEEEE. The CDR3 loop reads CASSFYRGYYNEQFF. The CDR3 coding sequence is TGTGCCAGCAGCTTTTACAGGGGGTACTACAATGAGCAGTTCTTC.

The chain links TRBV10-3 to TRBJ1-1; D is undetermined. The germline CDR1 and CDR2 sequences are ENHRY and SYGVKD. The CDR3 totals 13 residues. Trimming took 0 bases from V and 5 from J, leaving 7 bases between them. The CDR3 spells CAISESRSTEAFF. The CDR3 DNA reads TGTGCCATCAGTGAGTCCAGAAGTACTGAAGCTTTCTTT.

The chain carries TRBV19 and TRBJ1-5; D may be TRBD1 (6 bases). V lost 5 bases, J lost 6 bases, and 17 bases lay in between. The CDR3 is 15 residues long. From germline, CDR1 is LNHDA and CDR2 SQIVND (reference sequence). The chain's CDR3 is CASSWREGRGQPQHF. The CDR3 bases are TGTGCCAGTAGTTGGCGGGAGGGCAGGGGTCAGCCCCAGCATTTT.

The genes are TRBV6-4 and TRBJ1-3; D is uncertain. Trimming removed 4 bases from V and 4 bases from J, with 17 bases in between. The CDR3 is 16 amino acids. Germline V lookup: CDR1 MRHNA, CDR2 SNTAGT. The CDR3: CASSVRGGHTGNTIYF. CDR3 in DNA: TGTGCCAGCAGTGTAAGAGGCGGGCATACGGGAAACACCATATATTTT.

The V gene is TRBV27, the J gene TRBJ1-2, with D perhaps TRBD1 (6 bases). The CDR3 consists of 13 residues. V was shortened by 5 bases and J by 8 bases, with 15 bases between the two germline ends. Germline CDR1 reads MNHEY; CDR2 reads SMNVEV (reference sequence). In DNA form, the CDR3 reads TGTGCCAGCAGTCTACAGGGTTCGAAAGGCTACACCTTC. It yields the protein CASSLQGSKGYTF.

The chain carries TRBV19 and TRBJ2-1; D perhaps matches TRBD2 (5 bases). V dropped 6 bases and J dropped 0 bases, with 15 bases sitting between them. CDR3 length: 16 residues. CDR1 and CDR2 from the germline V gene are LNHDA and SQIVND (reference sequence). CDR3 in DNA: TGTGCCAGTAGGGATTCAGCGGCTAGCTCCTACAATGAGCAGTTCTTC. This codes for CASRDSAASSYNEQFF. Drawing the rest from reference TRBV19 and TRBJ2-1, the complete variable domain is DGGITQSPKYLFRKEGQNVTLSCEQNLNHDAMYWYRQDPGQGLRLIYYSQIVNDFQKGDIAEGYSVSREKKESFPLTVTSAQKNPTAFYLCASRDSAASSYNEQFFGPGTRLTVL.

The genes are TRBV10-1 and TRBJ1-2, with 7 bases aligning to TRBD1. Losses at the gene ends were 2 bases for V and 1 base for J; bases not matched to a gene: 7. The CDR3 consists of 16 residues. CDR1 and CDR2 from the germline V gene are WNHNN and SYGVQD (reference sequence). The CDR3 is CASSEETGQINYGYTF. CDR3 DNA sequence: TGCGCCAGCAGTGAGGAAACGGGACAGATTAACTATGGCTACACCTTC.